This TCR beta chain was identified during a study of blood T cell repertoires in COVID-19. In the study overall: Material from acute and convalescent COVID-19 was sourced from the United States, Italy and Spain. The cDNA or gDNA used as material had been derived from T cells, B-cell-depleted T cells, or PBMCs.

Per the original methods: Reference gene primer amplification in the assay estimated nucleated cell counts. Assay: immunoSEQ multiplex PCR; the TCRdb copy retains only in-frame clones and omits some. V, J and clone size are those of that table, while D and trimming were read from the DNA. The sample includes about 140,000 clones, 84% of them seen just once. Germline V gives CDR1 SGHRS, CDR2 YFSETQ. The CDR3 consists of 14 residues. Trimming took 4 bases from V and 5 from J; bases not matched to a gene: 6. Patients in Seattle were enrolled during active infection, then followed longitudinally. This receptor was identified in a man younger than 40 with COVID-19, enrolled during active disease. The sequenced sample was peripheral blood. The rearrangement uses TRBV5-1 and TRBJ2-5; TRBD2 matches 9 bases. The CDR3 spells CASSAGGPFETQYF. CDR3 coding DNA: TGCGCCAGCAGCGCGGGAGGGCCGTTCGAGACCCAGTACTTC.